The present entry profiles one TCR beta chain with its context. Clones were read by immunoSEQ multiplex PCR, and TCRdb kept only the in-frame ones, dropping some. The table records fewer than 500,000 clones, 87% of them present only once. The CDR3 sequence is 19 residues long. Trimming removed 0 bases at V and 7 bases at J, with 27 bases between. Germline V CDR1 and CDR2: SGDLS, YYNGEE. This sample is part of a study of blood T cell repertoires in COVID-19. Study context: Italy, Spain and the United States were the sources of the convalescent and acute COVID-19 samples.

Study members were between roughly 18 and 89 years old and lived in 20 to 30 US regions. This TCR was recovered from a woman aged 18-30 years with acute COVID-19. The chain links TRBV9 to TRBJ2-3; maybe TRBD2 (7 bases). The sample was PBMCs or T cells enriched from blood (not recorded which). CDR3 region: CASSVDVWRAGDTINTQYF. The DNA for the CDR3 is TGTGCCAGCAGCGTAGATGTATGGCGGGCGGGGGACACGATAAATACGCAGTATTTT.